Sequencing of this T cell receptor beta chain was carried out in a study of CD8+ T cells in alopecia areata. Germline V gives CDR1 GTSNPN, CDR2 SVGIG (reference sequence). V lost 0 bases and J 0 bases, leaving 9 bases between the germline ends. The CDR3 contains 15 residues. This clone was seen only once. PBMCs, the starting material, were the source of sorted CD4+ and CD8+ T cells. Extracted from the samples, RNA was reverse transcribed into cDNA to serve as the sequencing template. The data were produced by immunoSEQ multiplex PCR, yet TCRdb's version contains in-frame clones alone and is incomplete. This table holds around 160,000 clones, approximately 50% found once.

The V and J genes are TRBV30 and TRBJ2-4; possible D gene TRBD2, 6 bases. This TCR derives from a human donor with alopecia areata. The sequencing sample was made of CD4+ T cells sorted from blood. The DNA of the CDR3 is TGTGCCTGGAGTGTCGGGGGTGTAGCCAAAAACATTCAGTACTTC. It yields the protein CAWSVGGVAKNIQYF.